The 6 T cell receptor beta chains listed next were all sequenced from one sample in a study of T-cell memory formation after mild COVID-19. TCRdb re-derived calls from the 5' RACE reads in MiXCR, one entry per CDR3 protein. Here the sample spans over 45,000 distinct CDR3 sequences, 9.3% being singletons. The specimen was PBMCs or a T cell subset sorted from them (not recorded which). These receptors were obtained from an adult woman who had mild COVID-19 (a few samples of this study predate the infection). Cell type and time point are not known.

The rearrangement uses TRBV12-3 or TRBV12-4 and TRBJ1-5; maybe TRBD1 (5 bases). V was cut by 0 bases and J by 10 bases, with 7 bases left in between. The CDR3 length is 12 residues. The CDR3 DNA reads TGTGCCAGCAGTTTAGCGGGGGGACCCCAGCATTTT. Amino acids: CASSLAGGPQHF.

The CDR3 is CSALRGQGETQYF. The CDR3 nucleotides are TGCAGCGCCCTCCGAGGACAGGGTGAGACCCAGTACTTC. The genes are TRBV29-1 and TRBJ2-5, with 8 bases that match TRBD1. V was clipped by 7 bases and J by 5 bases; unmatched bases: 9. The germline V gene has CDR1 SQVTM and CDR2 ANQGSEA. The CDR3 is 13 residues long.

In this sample, this clonotype turned up a few times. The chain couples TRBV12-3 or TRBV12-4 to TRBJ2-7, with 7 bases aligning to TRBD2. CDR3 length equals 16 residues. V trimming: 2 bases; J trimming: 2 bases; junction bases outside the gene matches: 9. The CDR3 spells CASSLFRGRGTYEQYF. In nucleotides, the CDR3 is TGTGCCAGCAGTTTATTCCGCGGGAGAGGGACCTACGAGCAGTACTTC.

In its sample, this clonotype was seen a few times. V usage is TRBV7-2 and J usage is TRBJ2-5; 11 nucleotides align to TRBD2. V shed 0 bases and J 8 bases; nucleotides not matched to a gene: 8. The CDR3 loop spans 16 amino acids. CDR1 SGHTA and CDR2 FQGNSA come from the germline V gene. The CDR3 sequence: CASSLARTSGSETQYF. The DNA of the CDR3 is TGTGCCAGCAGCTTAGCGCGTACTAGCGGGAGTGAAACCCAGTACTTC.

A note on this clonotype: It may be a read error: a sequence one base away is much more abundant. The conserved phenylalanine or tryptophan normally closing the CDR3 is absent here, so this likely arose from a read error. The chain links TRBV10-3 to TRBJ1-1, with D possibly matching TRBD1 (5 bases). In germline, CDR1 is ENHRY, CDR2 SYGVKD. The CDR3 has 14 residues. The V gene lost 5 bases and the J gene lost 4 bases, with 14 bases spanning the gap. CDR3 sequence: CAISPLGEGTEAFL. In nucleotides, the CDR3 is TGTGCCATCAGTCCCCTGGGGGAGGGCACTGAAGCTTTCCTT.

This clonotype was seen once. The V gene is TRBV12-3 or TRBV12-4, the J gene TRBJ1-1; no clear D gene. CDR3 length: 11 residues. V was cut by 1 base and J by 7 bases, with 4 bases left in between. CDR3: CASSLGDEAFF. CDR3 nucleotides: TGTGCCAGCAGTTTAGGGGATGAAGCTTTCTTT.